These 14 T cell receptor beta chains originate from one sample sequenced in a study of CD8 T cells in Susac syndrome. Reverse transcription used about 0.45 to 1 ug RNA and random hexamers. TCRdb recomputed calls from the immunoSEQ multiplex PCR reads with MiXCR, one row per CDR3 protein. Of 150,000 to 200,000 distinct CDR3 sequences in the sample, roughly 94% are singletons; the top ten hold 0.09% to 0.1%. Sequences were obtained from CD4+ T cells from PBMCs. The receptors originated from a human donor with multiple sclerosis.

The chain couples TRBV27 to TRBJ2-1; the D is unclear. From germline, CDR1 is MNHEY and CDR2 SMNVEV (reference sequence). This CDR3 region has 13 residues. Trimming pared 3 bases from V and 7 bases from J, leaving 10 bases between. The CDR3, as DNA: TGTGCCAGCAGTTTGCTACGGTGGAATGAGCAGTTCTTC. Protein sequence: CASSLLRWNEQFF.

The chain combines TRBV30 with TRBJ1-1; TRBD1 matches 9 bases. Looked up from germline, CDR1 is GTSNPN and CDR2 is SVGIG (reference sequence). This CDR3 is 16 amino acids long. With 5 bases clipped from V and 1 base from J, the junction kept 11 bases outside the gene matches. For the CDR3, the DNA is TGTGCCTGGCCAGGCGGGACAGGGAGATCGAACACTGAAGCTTTCTTT. It yields the protein CAWPGGTGRSNTEAFF.

The J gene is TRBJ1-1, the V gene TRBV20-1; the match to TRBD1 covers 9 bases. The CDR3 spans 14 residues. The germline CDR1 and CDR2 sequences are DFQATT and SNEGSKA (reference sequence). The V segment lost 2 bases and the J segment 5 bases; nucleotides outside the gene matches: 6. CDR3 nucleotides: TGCAGTGCTAGACTCCGGGACAGGGTTACTGAAGCTTTCTTT. Protein sequence: CSARLRDRVTEAFF.

The chain has TRBV5-6 and TRBJ2-2; no definite D call. In germline, CDR1 is SGHDT, CDR2 YYEEEE. V lost 0 bases and J 3 bases, leaving 6 bases between the germline ends. The CDR3 length is 14 residues. CDR3 DNA sequence: TGTGCCAGCAGCTTGGCCACCCACACCGGGGAGCTGTTTTTT. Amino acid sequence: CASSLATHTGELFF.

The chain links TRBV5-1 to TRBJ1-4, with D unclear. Germline V gene sequence: CDR1 SGHRS, CDR2 YFSETQ. This CDR3 is built from 14 residues. The V gene lost 3 bases and the J gene lost 5 bases, with 11 bases spanning the gap. CDR3 in DNA: TGCGCCAGCAGCTCCTTCGGAACAAATGAAAAACTGTTTTTT. Translating it yields CASSSFGTNEKLFF.

The rearrangement joins TRBV9 to TRBJ2-1; 7 positions agree with TRBD2. Per germline, CDR1 SGDLS and CDR2 YYNGEE. V was pared by 0 bases and J by 9 bases, with 15 bases of the junction left unmatched. The CDR3 contains 17 residues. The CDR3 DNA sequence: TGTGCCAGCAGCGTAGTTTTAGCTGGCGGGAGTGGCGGTGAGCAGTTCTTC. This encodes CASSVVLAGGSGGEQFF.

The V and J genes are TRBV14 and TRBJ1-1; no clear D. CDR3 size: 15 residues. Trimming left V 0 bases short and J 1 base short, with 9 bases between. The germline V gene encodes CDR1 SGHDN and CDR2 FVKESK. The CDR3 here is CASSQDRGGNTEAFF. CDR3 DNA: TGTGCCAGCAGCCAAGATCGGGGTGGGAACACTGAAGCTTTCTTT.

V is TRBV3-1 and J is TRBJ2-2; 9 nucleotides line up with TRBD2. CDR3 length: 16 amino acids. Trimming took 5 bases from V and 7 from J; bases not matched to a gene: 11. Looked up from germline, CDR1 is LGHDT and CDR2 is YNNKEL (reference sequence). The CDR3 is CASSSEAGGVVGELFF. Written as DNA, the CDR3 is TGTGCCAGCAGCTCCGAAGCGGGAGGAGTCGTCGGGGAGCTGTTTTTT.

This chain joins TRBV5-6 and TRBJ1-2; D gene unclear. V lost 2 bases to trimming and J lost 4 bases, with 6 bases between them. CDR1 and CDR2 from the germline V gene are SGHDT and YYEEEE. The CDR3 length is 12 residues. CDR3: CASSFSPYGYTF. CDR3 in DNA: TGTGCCAGCAGCTTCAGTCCCTATGGCTACACCTTC.

The CDR3 DNA reads TGTGCCAGCAGTGTAGAACAGGGTGGAACGCAGTATTTT. Protein product: CASSVEQGGTQYF. The gene calls are TRBV2 and TRBJ2-3; TRBD1 is a possible D gene (6 bases). Germline V CDR1 and CDR2: SNHLY, FYNNEI. The CDR3 is 13 residues long. V gave up 4 bases and J gave up 9 bases, with 14 bases separating them.

The chain uses TRBV3-1 and TRBJ1-2; unclear D gene. V was shortened by 0 bases and J by 8 bases, with 10 bases between the two germline ends. Germline V lookup: CDR1 LGHDT, CDR2 YNNKEL (reference sequence). CDR3 length equals 13 residues. Here the CDR3 reads CASSQDPGSGYTF. DNA of the CDR3: TGTGCCAGCAGCCAAGATCCGGGGAGCGGCTACACCTTC.

The chain carries TRBV27 and TRBJ2-4, with D unclear. This CDR3 comprises 17 residues. Per germline, CDR1 MNHEY and CDR2 SMNVEV (reference sequence). Trimming left V 6 bases short and J 0 bases short, with 18 bases between. CDR3 sequence: CASRSQPDSVAKNIQYF. The CDR3 DNA reads as TGTGCCAGCAGGAGTCAGCCCGATTCAGTAGCCAAAAACATTCAGTACTTC.

The rearrangement links TRBV4-2 to TRBJ1-4; D is unclear. CDR1 and CDR2 from the germline V gene are LGHNA and YNFKEQ. V gave up 0 bases and J gave up 4 bases, with 12 bases separating them. The CDR3 is 16 amino acids. In DNA, the CDR3 is TGTGCCAGCAGCCAAGATTATGGGTCTAGTAATGAAAAACTGTTTTTT. Translating gives CASSQDYGSSNEKLFF.

This sequence joins TRBV29-1 and TRBJ1-5; 9 bases line up with TRBD1. Trimming cost V 4 bases and J 6 bases; bases outside gene matches: 4. The length of the CDR3 is 13 residues. Germline-derived CDR1 and CDR2 are SQVTM and ANQGSEA. The CDR3 region has the DNA TGCAGCGTTGGCGGGACAGGGTCTCAGCCCCAGCATTTT. This codes for CSVGGTGSQPQHF.